The 6 T cell receptor beta chains below come from one sample, sequenced in a study of cytomegalovirus exposure and HLA in healthy donors. PCR used 60 Vbeta primers and 13 Jbeta primers. Assay used: immunoSEQ multiplex PCR; TCRdb lists only in-frame clones, some missing. The table lists approximately 110,000 clones, more than 65% of them singletons. What was sequenced was PBMCs. These receptors were taken from a human donor in good health.

To note about this clone: The sample carries other DNA sequences with the same CDR3. This sequence joins TRBV11-2 and TRBJ1-2; D gene unclear. V was pared by 5 bases and J by 6 bases, with 19 bases between. CDR1 and CDR2 (germline): SGHAT, FQNNGV. The CDR3 length is 15 residues. The CDR3 protein is CASSLLRGSTHGYTF. The CDR3 region has the DNA TGTGCCAGCAGCCTTCTGAGAGGGTCGACGCATGGCTACACCTTC.

The J gene is TRBJ2-7, the V gene TRBV5-1; 9 bases are a match to TRBD1. The V gene end was trimmed by 2 bases and the J gene end by 3 bases; junction bases not matched to a gene: 9. CDR1 SGHRS and CDR2 YFSETQ come from the germline V gene. The length of the CDR3 is 16 residues. The CDR3 coding sequence is TGCGCCAGCAGCTTATCCGGGACAGGGACCTTCTACGAGCAGTACTTC. Amino acid sequence: CASSLSGTGTFYEQYF.

Only one count was recorded for this clone. The gene calls are TRBV28 and TRBJ1-4; 9 bases fit TRBD1. Germline CDR1 reads MDHEN; CDR2 reads SYDVKM. There are 15 residues in the CDR3. Trimming removed 4 bases from V and 5 bases from J; junction bases left unmatched: 5. The DNA for the CDR3 is TGTGCCAGCAGTTCTCGACAGGGGGTGAATGAAAAACTGTTTTTT. Its translation: CASSSRQGVNEKLFF.

The chain joins TRBV10-3 to TRBJ1-5, with D perhaps matching TRBD1 (5 bases). The CDR3 has 12 residues. V gave up 10 bases and J gave up 7 bases, with 14 bases separating them. Germline CDR1 and CDR2: ENHRY and SYGVKD. The DNA of the CDR3 is TGTGCCACCTCCCCGGGGGAACAGCCCCAGCATTTT. Translating gives CATSPGEQPQHF.

This chain connects TRBV6-1 to TRBJ1-3, with a weak D call TRBD1 (6 bases). Germline V CDR1 and CDR2: MNHNS, SASEGT. The CDR3 has 16 residues. Trimming shortened V by 1 base and J by 1 base, and 11 bases separated the two germline ends. CDR3 DNA sequence: TGTGCCAGCAGTGAAGACAGGGTTAGGTCTGGAAACACCATATATTTT. Its translation is CASSEDRVRSGNTIYF.

The chain uses TRBV7-2 and TRBJ1-1; D gene ambiguous. Between the trimmed V and J ends, which lost 1 base and 1 base, there was a span of 7 bases. CDR1 and CDR2 (germline): SGHTA, FQGNSA. The CDR3 runs to 14 residues. The CDR3: CASSLGVSNTEAFF. DNA of the CDR3: TGTGCCAGCAGCTTAGGCGTCTCGAACACTGAAGCTTTCTTT.